The 23 T cell receptor beta chains in this list originate from one sample, sequenced in a study of CD8 T cells in Susac syndrome. Random hexamers were used to reverse transcribe an amount of about 0.45 to 1 ug RNA. TCRdb recomputed calls from the immunoSEQ multiplex PCR reads with MiXCR, one row per CDR3 protein. The table has some 190,000 distinct CDR3 sequences, over 90% seen once. Sequencing was done on a sample of CD4+ T cells from PBMCs. The receptors were sampled from a human donor with Susac syndrome.

In its sample, this clonotype was seen a few times. This sequence joins TRBV28 and TRBJ1-1, with no clear D. CDR1 and CDR2 from the germline V gene are MDHEN and SYDVKM. The CDR3 length is 13 residues. Between the trimmed V and J ends, which lost 3 bases and 1 base, there was a span of 6 bases. This chain's CDR3 is CASSFSRNTEAFF. The CDR3 DNA is TGTGCCAGCAGTTTTTCTAGGAACACTGAAGCTTTCTTT.

This sequence joins TRBV12-3 or TRBV12-4 and TRBJ1-4, with D uncertain. There are 13 residues in the CDR3. The V and J ends lost 7 bases and 8 bases respectively, with 14 bases between them. The CDR3 nucleotides read TGTGCCAGCAACCCCTTGGGGTACGAAAAACTGTTTTTT. As protein: CASNPLGYEKLFF.

The gene calls are TRBV20-1 and TRBJ2-3, with 7 bases fitting TRBD2. Germline V gene data show CDR1 as DFQATT and CDR2 as SNEGSKA (reference sequence). This CDR3 contains 15 residues. Unmatched junction bases numbered 16, after V lost 6 bases and J lost 7 bases. CDR3 nucleotides: TGCAGTGCCACGGATCCAGGACTAGGCCTAAATACGCAGTATTTT. This encodes CSATDPGLGLNTQYF.

The rearrangement joins TRBV20-1 to TRBJ1-1; TRBD1 agrees at 8 bases. Per the germline V gene, CDR1 is DFQATT and CDR2 is SNEGSKA (reference sequence). The trim removed 5 bases at V and 4 bases at J, leaving 3 bases unmatched. CDR3 length: 12 amino acids. This CDR3 reads CSAEQGVTEAFF. The CDR3 bases are TGCAGTGCTGAACAGGGGGTCACTGAAGCTTTCTTT.

The chain joins TRBV14 to TRBJ1-2; unclear D gene. In germline, CDR1 is SGHDN, CDR2 FVKESK. This CDR3 contains 14 residues. V lost 4 bases and J 2 bases, leaving 11 bases between the germline ends. As DNA, the CDR3 is TGTGCCAGCAGCCCGCGGTGGGCCAACTATGGCTACACCTTC. Amino acid sequence: CASSPRWANYGYTF.

The chain uses TRBV5-1 and TRBJ1-2; maybe TRBD1 (5 bases). Germline CDR1 SGHRS, CDR2 YFSETQ. There are 16 residues in the CDR3. V lost 0 bases and J 0 bases, leaving 12 bases between the germline ends. The CDR3 reads CASSLEGPAPNYGYTF. The CDR3 DNA follows: TGCGCCAGCAGCTTGGAGGGGCCGGCTCCTAACTATGGCTACACCTTC.

The rearrangement links TRBV30 to TRBJ1-1; 7 bases agree with TRBD1. There are 15 residues in the CDR3. The germline gives CDR1 GTSNPN, CDR2 SVGIG (reference sequence). Unmatched junction bases numbered 9, after V lost 1 base and J lost 4 bases. CDR3 coding DNA: TGTGCCTGGAGTGCCAGGACAGGAGTGGGCACTGAAGCTTTCTTT. Its translation is CAWSARTGVGTEAFF.

This clonotype was seen just once. The chain carries TRBV9 and TRBJ2-7; 14 nucleotides match TRBD2. With 4 bases clipped from V and 3 bases from J, the junction kept 3 bases outside the gene matches. The CDR3 covers 15 residues. Germline CDR1 reads SGDLS; CDR2 reads YYNGEE. DNA of the CDR3: TGTGCCAGCAGCCGGACTAGCGGGGGGAACTACGAGCAGTACTTC. This sequence encodes CASSRTSGGNYEQYF.

This clonotype was observed once. V is TRBV5-4 and J is TRBJ2-5; possible D gene TRBD1, 5 bases. This CDR3 contains 13 residues. V was cut by 5 bases and J by 2 bases, with 10 bases left in between. Germline lookup yields CDR1 SGHNT and CDR2 YYREEE (reference sequence). The CDR3 loop is CASRDTTQETQYF. CDR3 nucleotides: TGTGCCAGCAGGGACACCACTCAAGAGACCCAGTACTTC.

The genes are TRBV5-1 and TRBJ2-7; TRBD1 or TRBD2 may be the D gene (5 bases each). CDR1 and CDR2 from the germline V gene are SGHRS and YFSETQ. The germline V and J ends were trimmed by 4 bases and 4 bases, with 18 bases remaining between them. The CDR3 contains 15 residues. CDR3 DNA: TGCGCCAGCAGCCCCCTTCGCAGGGACGTGTACGAGCAGTACTTC. It is translated as CASSPLRRDVYEQYF.

The chain recombines TRBV18 with TRBJ2-3; perhaps TRBD1 as D (6 bases). Trimming took off 3 bases at V and 2 bases at J, with 12 bases between the two ends. The CDR3 runs 15 residues. Germline loops: CDR1 KGHSH, CDR2 LQKENI. CDR3 in amino acids: CASSPEGVVTDTQYF. CDR3 in DNA: TGTGCCAGCTCACCCGAGGGGGTTGTCACAGATACGCAGTATTTT. Full variable domain (rest looked up from reference TRBV18 and TRBJ2-3): NAGVMQNPRHLVRRRGQEARLRCSPMKGHSHVYWYRQLPEEGLKFMVYLQKENIIDESGMPKERFSAEFPKEGPSILRIQQVVRGDSAAYFCASSPEGVVTDTQYFGPGTRLTVL.

The J gene is TRBJ2-1, the V gene TRBV29-1; 13 bases are a match to TRBD2. The junction had 5 bases not matched to a gene; V was cut back by 5 bases and J by 10 bases. The CDR3 covers 13 residues. The germline gives CDR1 SQVTM, CDR2 ANQGSEA. Here the CDR3 reads CSVRLAGGIEQFF. The CDR3 DNA is TGCAGCGTTCGACTAGCGGGGGGAATCGAGCAGTTCTTC.

The chain carries TRBV29-1 and TRBJ2-7, with D tentatively TRBD2 (5 bases). Trimming shortened V by 3 bases and J by 6 bases, and 15 bases separated the two germline ends. The CDR3 runs 13 residues. Germline CDR1 reads SQVTM; CDR2 reads ANQGSEA. The CDR3 here is CSVEPAGEGEQYF. The CDR3 coding sequence is TGCAGCGTTGAGCCGGCCGGAGAGGGCGAGCAGTACTTC.

The gene calls are TRBV29-1 and TRBJ2-3; D might be TRBD1 (6 bases). The ends were cut back, 7 bases at V and 0 bases at J, with 17 bases in the middle. The germline CDR1 and CDR2 sequences are SQVTM and ANQGSEA. The CDR3 covers 15 residues. CDR3 in amino acids: CSAAGDAVSTDTQYF. CDR3 nucleotide sequence: TGCAGCGCCGCAGGGGACGCCGTTAGCACAGATACGCAGTATTTT.

This chain joins TRBV27 and TRBJ1-2, with TRBD1 matching over 8 bases. The CDR3 runs to 16 residues. V lost 3 bases and J lost 4; bases outside the gene matches: 10. Per germline, CDR1 MNHEY and CDR2 SMNVEV (reference sequence). The CDR3 DNA follows: TGTGCCAGCAGTTTCCTGGACAGGGAAGGGTTCTATGGCTACACCTTC. This codes for CASSFLDREGFYGYTF.

The chain is built from TRBV20-1 and TRBJ2-3; D is undetermined. This CDR3 comprises 12 residues. V lost 6 bases and J 3 bases, leaving 10 bases between the germline ends. Germline CDR1 is DFQATT and CDR2 is SNEGSKA (reference sequence). CDR3 in DNA: TGCAGTGCCCGGAAGGGAACAGATACGCAGTATTTT. Translating it yields CSARKGTDTQYF.

The J gene is TRBJ1-2, the V gene TRBV9, with no clear D. Trimming pared 4 bases from V and 0 bases from J, leaving 13 bases between. CDR3 length: 15 residues. The germline gives CDR1 SGDLS, CDR2 YYNGEE. For the CDR3, the DNA is TGTGCCAGCAGCCCCAACCCGGATTCTAACTATGGCTACACCTTC. Translation: CASSPNPDSNYGYTF.

CDR3 bases: TGTGCCACCAGGGGGAAAAGCGGGAACACCGGGGAGCTGTTTTTT. Its translation is CATRGKSGNTGELFF. The chain is built from TRBV24-1 and TRBJ2-2, with a weak D call TRBD2 (5 bases). V lost 7 bases, J lost 1 base, and 12 bases lay in between. Germline values: CDR1 KGHDR, CDR2 SFDVKD. The CDR3 length is 15 residues.

This clonotype was detected a few times. The V gene is TRBV18, the J gene TRBJ2-7; D not resolved. The CDR3 is 11 amino acids. Germline CDR1 KGHSH, CDR2 LQKENI. V gave up 6 bases and J gave up 6 bases, with 9 bases separating them. CDR3 sequence: CASSPGSEQYF. CDR3 nucleotide sequence: TGTGCCAGCTCTCCGGGCAGCGAGCAGTACTTC.

V and J are TRBV5-6 and TRBJ2-7, with 7 bases aligning to TRBD1. The CDR3 spans 15 residues. J gave up 4 bases and V 3 bases, and 10 bases lay outside the gene matches. Germline V gives CDR1 SGHDT, CDR2 YYEEEE. The chain's CDR3 is CASSSTGTAGYEQYF. Here the CDR3 DNA reads TGTGCCAGCAGCTCTACCGGGACAGCTGGTTACGAGCAGTACTTC.

The chain links TRBV20-1 to TRBJ2-5; 9 positions match TRBD2. Germline trimming cut 3 bases from V and 2 bases from J; bases unmatched to any gene: 10. The CDR3 contains 16 residues. Germline V CDR1 and CDR2: DFQATT, SNEGSKA (reference sequence). The DNA of the CDR3 is TGCAGTGCTAGCGACTGGCTAGCGGGGACTCAAGAGACCCAGTACTTC. This encodes CSASDWLAGTQETQYF.

The chain employs TRBV28 and TRBJ1-2; D is ambiguous. V gave up 2 bases and J gave up 2 bases, with 6 bases separating them. The CDR3 consists of 13 residues. Looked up from germline, CDR1 is MDHEN and CDR2 is SYDVKM. CDR3 sequence reads: CASSLRFNYGYTF. The CDR3 coding sequence is TGTGCCAGCAGTTTACGATTCAACTATGGCTACACCTTC.

The V gene is TRBV10-3, the J gene TRBJ2-5; D possibly corresponds to TRBD1 (6 bases). The CDR3 runs 13 residues. From germline, CDR1 is ENHRY and CDR2 SYGVKD. V lost 7 bases and J 5 bases, leaving 14 bases between the germline ends. CDR3 in amino acids: CAINGGQTETQYF. The CDR3 DNA is TGTGCCATCAACGGAGGACAGACGGAGACCCAGTACTTC.